Listed here are 5 T cell receptor beta chains from one sample, sequenced in a study of T cells in Graves' hyperthyroidism and ophthalmopathy. RNA transcripts served as the template for amplifying TCR beta CDR3 regions. The TCR CDR3 first-round RT-PCR relied on the HTBI primer set. TCRdb re-derived calls from the multiplex PCR reads in MiXCR, one entry per CDR3 protein. This table has 600,000 to 650,000 distinct CDR3 sequences, 15% to 20% appearing once. Sequenced material: blood. The source is a woman aged 30 to 39 with Graves' hyperthyroidism.

V and J are TRBV7-3 and TRBJ2-1; no clear D. The germline V gene encodes CDR1 SGHTA and CDR2 FQGTGA. Trimming took off 2 bases at V and 5 bases at J, with 16 bases between the two ends. CDR3 size: 16 residues. This CDR3 reads CASSLSGGLVDNEQFF. The DNA for the CDR3 is TGTGCCAGCAGCTTATCGGGCGGCCTCGTAGACAATGAGCAGTTCTTC.

This clonotype was seen a few times. This chain uses TRBV4-3 with TRBJ2-5; no firm D call. CDR1 is LGHNA, CDR2 YSLEER, per germline. This CDR3 is built from 15 residues. The ends were cut back, 0 bases at V and 3 bases at J, with 11 bases in the middle. CDR3 protein: CASSQDRGREETQYF. CDR3 coding DNA: TGCGCCAGCAGCCAAGATCGTGGCCGAGAAGAGACCCAGTACTTC.

This clonotype was counted a few times. The rearrangement joins TRBV7-9 to TRBJ2-7; D might be TRBD2 (5 bases). Trimming shortened V by 2 bases and J by 5 bases, and 13 bases separated the two germline ends. Germline CDR1 SEHNR, CDR2 FQNEAQ (reference sequence). This CDR3 contains 14 residues. The CDR3 DNA sequence: TGTGCCAGCAGCTTACTGTCCGGGAACCACGAGCAGTACTTC. Amino acid sequence: CASSLLSGNHEQYF.

This clonotype was observed a handful of times. The chain uses TRBV6-1 and TRBJ2-4, with D perhaps TRBD1 (5 bases). The germline V gene has CDR1 MNHNS and CDR2 SASEGT. V was shortened by 3 bases and J by 0 bases, with 18 bases between the two germline ends. CDR3 length: 18 residues. CDR3 DNA: TGTGCCAGCAGTGACATCCTGCCTGGGGCTCTAGCCAAAAACATTCAGTACTTC. Amino acid sequence: CASSDILPGALAKNIQYF.

The chain employs TRBV4-2 and TRBJ2-7, with D perhaps matching TRBD2 (7 bases). Germline-derived CDR1 and CDR2 are LGHNA and YNFKEQ. V was clipped by 3 bases and J by 7 bases, with 22 bases between them. This CDR3 comprises 16 residues. CDR3 region: CASSQEGGTYRGEQYF. Here the CDR3 DNA reads TGTGCCAGCAGCCAGGAGGGAGGGACATACCGGGGGGAGCAGTACTTC.